The TCR beta chain under discussion was sequenced for a study of Ad26.COV2.S vaccination and SARS-CoV-2 variants. The CDR3 sequence is 19 residues long. The J segment lost 4 bases and the V segment lost 2 bases, leaving 16 bases of the junction unmatched. CDR1 SGHAT and CDR2 FQNNGV come from the germline V gene. TCRdb keeps only in-frame clones here, not all; method: immunoSEQ multiplex PCR. Of more than 150,000 clones in the sample, around 88% were seen once. The V gene is TRBV11-2, the J gene TRBJ2-5; the match to TRBD1 covers 10 bases. The specimen was peripheral blood, collected after recovery from COVID-19. This TCR was sampled from a human donor who had recovered from COVID-19. CDR3 bases: TGTGCCAGCAGCTTACGAGTCTGGCGTAATCGGGACAGGGGAGAGACCCAGTACTTC. It translates to CASSLRVWRNRDRGETQYF.